This is a list of T cell receptor beta chains from one sample in a study of cytotoxic CD8 clonotypes in ibrutinib-treated CLL. Some clones are missing from TCRdb's copy, which holds only in-frame ones; the method was immunoSEQ multiplex PCR. The table includes some 100,000 clones, under 70% detected once. Material: PBMCs, obtained after 24 months of ibrutinib treatment. These receptors came from a human donor with chronic lymphocytic leukemia. Both conserved end residues are part of each CDR3. The order of the fields is J gene, CDR3 length, V gene, CDR3 protein.

J gene: TRBJ2-7; CDR3 length: 16; V gene: TRBV18; CDR3 protein: CASSKGQGRIYYEQYF
J gene: TRBJ1-4; CDR3 length: 16; V gene: TRBV11-2; CDR3 protein: CASSFTGMTTNEKLFF
J gene: TRBJ1-1; CDR3 length: 16; V gene: TRBV5-6; CDR3 protein: CASSLWAGGRNTEAFF
J gene: TRBJ1-6; CDR3 length: 14; V gene: TRBV9; CDR3 protein: CASSGGTRNSPLHF
J gene: TRBJ2-3; CDR3 length: 17; V gene: TRBV5-4; CDR3 protein: CASSLAGAGGRTDTQYF
J gene: TRBJ1-3; CDR3 length: 17; V gene: TRBV7-8; CDR3 protein: CASSPRAKTRTGNTIYF
J gene: TRBJ2-7; CDR3 length: 14; V gene: TRBV7-2; CDR3 protein: CASSPKGSSYEQYF
J gene: TRBJ2-1; CDR3 length: 14; V gene: TRBV11-2; CDR3 protein: CASSALVGYNEQFF
J gene: TRBJ2-7; CDR3 length: 15; V gene: TRBV7-9; CDR3 protein: CASSPEGTGGREQYF
J gene: TRBJ2-7; CDR3 length: 13; V gene: TRBV7-2; CDR3 protein: CASSLKVSYEQYF
J gene: TRBJ2-7; CDR3 length: 12; V gene: TRBV9; CDR3 protein: CASSGDSYEQYF
J gene: TRBJ1-1; CDR3 length: 14; V gene: TRBV5-1; CDR3 protein: CASSAIQGGTEAFF
J gene: TRBJ2-7; CDR3 length: 11; V gene: TRBV12-5; CDR3 protein: CASGLQYEQYF
J gene: TRBJ2-7; CDR3 length: 11; V gene: TRBV25-1; CDR3 protein: CASRDATEQYF
J gene: TRBJ2-7; CDR3 length: 12; V gene: TRBV30; CDR3 protein: CAAAGFGYEQYF
J gene: TRBJ2-6; CDR3 length: 15; V gene: TRBV7-2; CDR3 protein: CASSIQGVGANVLTF
J gene: TRBJ2-2; CDR3 length: 16; V gene: TRBV5-6; CDR3 protein: CASFRWGRTNTGELFF
J gene: TRBJ1-1; CDR3 length: 14; V gene: TRBV7-9; CDR3 protein: CASSHGTGGTEAFF
J gene: TRBJ2-3; CDR3 length: 14; V gene: TRBV4-2; CDR3 protein: CASSQETTTDTQYF
J gene: TRBJ2-2; CDR3 length: 16; V gene: TRBV7-9; CDR3 protein: CASSYHLSLRTGELFF